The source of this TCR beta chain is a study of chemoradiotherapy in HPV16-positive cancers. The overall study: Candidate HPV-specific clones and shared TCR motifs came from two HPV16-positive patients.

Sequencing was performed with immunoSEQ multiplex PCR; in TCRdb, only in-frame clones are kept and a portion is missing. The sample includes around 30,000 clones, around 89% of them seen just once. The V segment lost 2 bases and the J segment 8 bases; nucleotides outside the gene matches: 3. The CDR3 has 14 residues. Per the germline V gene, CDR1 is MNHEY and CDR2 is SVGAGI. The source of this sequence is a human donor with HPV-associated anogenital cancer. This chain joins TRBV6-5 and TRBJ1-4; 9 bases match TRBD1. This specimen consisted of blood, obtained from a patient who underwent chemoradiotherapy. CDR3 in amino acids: CASSYGGTGEKLFF. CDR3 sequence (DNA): TGTGCCAGCAGTTACGGCGGGACAGGGGAAAAACTGTTTTTT.